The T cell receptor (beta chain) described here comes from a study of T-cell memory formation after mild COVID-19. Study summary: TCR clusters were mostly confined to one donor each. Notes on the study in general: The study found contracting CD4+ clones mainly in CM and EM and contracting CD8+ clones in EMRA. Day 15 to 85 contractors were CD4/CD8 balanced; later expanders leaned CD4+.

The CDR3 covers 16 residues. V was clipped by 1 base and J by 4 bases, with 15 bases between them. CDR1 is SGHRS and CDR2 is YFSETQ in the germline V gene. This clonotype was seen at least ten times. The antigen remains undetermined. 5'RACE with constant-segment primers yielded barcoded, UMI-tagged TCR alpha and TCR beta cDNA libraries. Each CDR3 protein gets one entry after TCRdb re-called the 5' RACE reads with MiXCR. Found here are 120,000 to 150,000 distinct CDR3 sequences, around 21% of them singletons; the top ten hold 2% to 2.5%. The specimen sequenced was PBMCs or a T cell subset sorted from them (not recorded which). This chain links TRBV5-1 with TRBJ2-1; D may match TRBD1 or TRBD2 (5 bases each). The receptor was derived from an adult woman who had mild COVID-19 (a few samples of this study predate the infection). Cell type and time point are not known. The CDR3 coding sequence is TGCGCCAGCAGCTTGTCACCGGGGCGCTCTTACAATGAGCAGTTCTTC. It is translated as CASSLSPGRSYNEQFF.